These 30 T cell receptor beta chains originate from one sample sequenced in a study of shared clonotypes between healthy human individuals. This table comes from immunoSEQ multiplex PCR, and its TCRdb copy is limited to in-frame clones, with some not included. The table has roughly 1,500,000 clones, 98% seen once; the top ten hold around 0.47%. The sequenced sample was naive CD4+ T cells sorted from blood. This sample's subset: CD45RA+ positively selected. These TCRs come from a man aged 25 to 40 in good health.

On this clone itself: The sample has other DNA sequences that encode this CDR3 too. The gene calls are TRBV11-2 and TRBJ2-7; 13 nucleotides match TRBD2. V shed 4 bases and J 2 bases; nucleotides not matched to a gene: 2. The germline CDR1 and CDR2 sequences are SGHAT and FQNNGV. The CDR3 has 15 residues. CDR3 amino acids: CASSSGLAGTYEQYF. The CDR3 coding sequence is TGTGCCAGCAGCTCGGGACTAGCGGGAACCTACGAGCAGTACTTC. Full variable domain (remainder filled in from reference TRBV11-2 and TRBJ2-7): EAGVAQSPRYKIIEKRQSVAFWCNPISGHATLYWYQQILGQGPKLLIQFQNNGVVDDSQLPKDRFSAERLKGVDSTLKIQPAKLEDSAVYLCASSSGLAGTYEQYFGPGTRLTVT.

This chain joins TRBV2 and TRBJ2-1; 8 bases align to TRBD2. With V trimmed by 6 bases and J by 8 bases, 6 bases remained unmatched. The V gene's germline CDR1 is SNHLY and CDR2 FYNNEI. The CDR3 runs 13 residues. The CDR3 sequence is CASRGLGAHEQFF. The CDR3, as DNA: TGTGCCAGCAGGGGACTAGGAGCCCATGAGCAGTTCTTC.

V and J are TRBV5-6 and TRBJ2-6, with D possibly matching TRBD1 (6 bases). Germline CDR1 and CDR2: SGHDT and YYEEEE. The CDR3 loop spans 19 amino acids. V was cut by 4 bases and J by 0 bases, with 20 bases left in between. CDR3 residues: CASSPFEGENFSGANVLTF. The DNA of the CDR3 is TGTGCCAGCAGCCCTTTTGAGGGGGAGAACTTCTCTGGGGCCAACGTCCTGACTTTC.

The V and J genes are TRBV28 and TRBJ1-5; no clear D. Germline-derived CDR1 and CDR2 are MDHEN and SYDVKM. The CDR3 has 12 amino acids. Trimming removed 6 bases from V and 11 bases from J, with 14 bases in between. CDR3 in amino acids: CASRPAGESQHF. The CDR3 nucleotides read TGTGCCAGCAGGCCTGCTGGAGAGTCCCAGCATTTT.

CDR3 sequence: CASTPRGTISYEQYF. In DNA form, the CDR3 reads TGTGCCAGCACCCCCAGGGGGACAATTTCCTACGAGCAGTACTTC. The chain joins TRBV7-8 to TRBJ2-7; 7 bases are shared with TRBD1. The V gene's germline CDR1 is SGHVS and CDR2 FQNEAQ. This CDR3 has 15 residues. V was pared by 7 bases and J by 1 base, with 10 bases of the junction left unmatched.

This chain links TRBV7-8 with TRBJ2-7, with 14 bases fitting TRBD2. J lost 5 bases, V lost 5 bases, and 5 bases had no gene match. CDR1 is SGHVS, CDR2 FQNEAQ, per germline. The CDR3 runs 15 residues. CDR3 sequence reads: CASSVRLAGGNEQYF. The CDR3, as DNA: TGTGCCAGCAGCGTAAGACTAGCGGGAGGGAACGAGCAGTACTTC.

The chain employs TRBV5-6 and TRBJ1-1; 10 positions match TRBD1. V lost 4 bases, J lost 3 bases, and 3 bases stayed unmatched. This CDR3 comprises 14 residues. CDR1 SGHDT and CDR2 YYEEEE come from the germline V gene. The CDR3 loop reads CASSPTGGHTEAFF. The CDR3 DNA reads as TGTGCCAGCAGCCCGACAGGGGGCCACACTGAAGCTTTCTTT.

The chain uses TRBV5-1 and TRBJ2-1, with D perhaps being TRBD1 or TRBD2 (6 bases each). Between the trimmed V and J ends, which lost 4 bases and 1 base, there was a span of 9 bases. Germline assignment: CDR1 SGHRS and CDR2 YFSETQ. The CDR3 is 14 amino acids. CDR3 protein: CASSGGQSYNEQFF. The DNA of the CDR3 is TGCGCCAGCAGCGGGGGGCAGTCCTACAATGAGCAGTTCTTC.

V usage is TRBV10-1 and J usage is TRBJ2-7; perhaps TRBD1 as D (6 bases). The CDR3 covers 14 residues. V shed 0 bases and J shed 5 bases, with 11 bases lying between them. Germline assignment: CDR1 WNHNN and CDR2 SYGVQD (reference sequence). The DNA for the CDR3 is TGCGCCAGCAGTGAGTCGGCAGGGGACCACGAGCAGTACTTC. It yields the protein CASSESAGDHEQYF.

This chain uses TRBV28 with TRBJ2-6; D is unclear. V was trimmed by 8 bases and J by 4 bases, leaving 9 bases between them. Germline V CDR1 and CDR2: MDHEN, SYDVKM. The CDR3 is 13 amino acids. The chain's CDR3 is CASRNFGANVLTF. CDR3 DNA: TGTGCCAGCCGCAACTTCGGGGCCAACGTCCTGACTTTC.

V gene TRBV4-1 combines with J gene TRBJ1-4, with a tentative D call TRBD1 (6 bases). The CDR3 spans 17 residues. The germline V gene has CDR1 MGHRA and CDR2 YSYEKL. V dropped 1 base and J dropped 0 bases, with 12 bases sitting between them. DNA of the CDR3: TGCGCCAGCAGCCAAGCCCCCCAGGGGCCAACTAATGAAAAACTGTTTTTT. Translating gives CASSQAPQGPTNEKLFF.

Comments on this clone: Other nucleotide sequences in the sample specify the same CDR3. The chain carries TRBV29-1 and TRBJ2-1; maybe TRBD1 (6 bases). CDR1 is SQVTM and CDR2 is ANQGSEA in the germline V gene. The CDR3 is made up of 12 amino acids. The V end was cut by 7 bases, the J end by 2 bases, with 9 bases between. CDR3 protein: CSGGQTYNEQFF. The DNA of the CDR3 is TGCAGCGGCGGACAGACCTACAATGAGCAGTTCTTC.

Regarding this clone: Other nucleotide sequences from this sample produce the same CDR3. This chain connects TRBV28 to TRBJ1-1; TRBD1 is a possible D gene (6 bases). The germline V and J ends were trimmed by 6 bases and 1 base, with 12 bases remaining between them. This CDR3 comprises 14 residues. Per the germline V gene, CDR1 is MDHEN and CDR2 is SYDVKM. CDR3 nucleotide sequence: TGTGCCAGCAGCCCGGGGGGCGGGAACACTGAAGCTTTCTTT. It translates to CASSPGGGNTEAFF.

The chain employs TRBV14 and TRBJ2-2; D is uncertain. Looked up from germline, CDR1 is SGHDN and CDR2 is FVKESK. This CDR3 has 15 residues. The V gene lost 4 bases and the J gene lost 6 bases, with 15 bases spanning the gap. The CDR3 protein is CASSRHTYWSGELFF. The CDR3 region has the DNA TGTGCCAGCAGCCGGCACACCTACTGGTCCGGGGAGCTGTTTTTT.

The chain carries TRBV7-3 and TRBJ2-7; tentatively, D is TRBD2 (6 bases). This CDR3 has 13 amino acids. Germline V gives CDR1 SGHTA, CDR2 FQGTGA. The V end lost 2 bases, the J end lost 6 bases, and 11 bases lay between the germline ends. The CDR3 sequence: CASSLGLGGEQYF. The CDR3 region has the DNA TGTGCCAGCAGCTTAGGTTTGGGGGGCGAGCAGTACTTC.

V and J are TRBV7-1 and TRBJ2-7; D gene unclear. TRBV7-1 falls under the ORF class, with uncertain function. This CDR3 region has 15 residues. Trimming shortened V by 5 bases and J by 1 base, and 15 bases separated the two germline ends. This CDR3 is CASSPQAVVSYEQYF. The CDR3 DNA reads TGTGCCAGCAGCCCCCAGGCGGTCGTTTCCTACGAGCAGTACTTC.

The rearrangement uses TRBV9 and TRBJ1-5; D not certain. V was trimmed by 0 bases and J by 6 bases, leaving 7 bases between them. The CDR3 extends over 13 amino acids. Germline CDR1 and CDR2: SGDLS and YYNGEE. This CDR3 is CASSVDGFQPQHF. CDR3 in DNA: TGTGCCAGCAGCGTAGATGGGTTTCAGCCCCAGCATTTT.

V is TRBV4-3 and J is TRBJ2-1; the D is unclear. CDR1 and CDR2 (germline): LGHNA, YSLEER. V lost 1 base to trimming and J lost 9 bases, with 16 bases between them. The CDR3 totals 15 residues. CDR3 sequence reads: CASSQAVLVLAEQFF. The DNA for the CDR3 is TGCGCCAGCAGCCAAGCTGTCCTAGTCTTGGCTGAGCAGTTCTTC.

CDR3 residues: CASSWRIGSEKLFF. In DNA, the CDR3 is TGTGCCAGTAGTTGGAGGATAGGTAGTGAAAAACTGTTTTTT. This chain uses TRBV19 with TRBJ1-4, with D hard to call. Germline V gives CDR1 LNHDA, CDR2 SQIVND (reference sequence). This CDR3 contains 14 residues. Between the trimmed V and J ends, which lost 5 bases and 7 bases, there was a span of 14 bases.

The chain recombines TRBV25-1 with TRBJ1-3, with 7 bases fitting TRBD1. Germline V gene sequence: CDR1 MGHDK, CDR2 SYGVNS. The CDR3 is 15 amino acids. V gave up 4 bases and J gave up 0 bases; unmatched junction bases: 3. CDR3 protein: CASSVGTDSGNTIYF. DNA of the CDR3: TGTGCCAGCAGTGTCGGGACAGACTCTGGAAACACCATATATTTT.

The chain joins TRBV6-1 to TRBJ1-3; possibly TRBD1 for D (5 bases). The CDR3 is 16 amino acids. Germline assignment: CDR1 MNHNS and CDR2 SASEGT. The germline V and J ends were trimmed by 0 bases and 7 bases, with 16 bases remaining between them. CDR3 loop: CASSEARGLQGNTIYF. For the CDR3, the DNA is TGTGCCAGCAGTGAAGCGCGGGGACTTCAGGGCAACACCATATATTTT.

The genes are TRBV7-8 and TRBJ1-5; a possible D gene is TRBD1 (5 bases). This CDR3 is built from 17 residues. V lost 3 bases, J lost 2 bases, and 17 bases lay in between. Germline loops: CDR1 SGHVS, CDR2 FQNEAQ. CDR3 nucleotides: TGTGCCAGCAGCTTTGGGACCGAGTATAAGGGCAATCAGCCCCAGCATTTT. This codes for CASSFGTEYKGNQPQHF.

In its sample, this clone was seen once. V is TRBV19 and J is TRBJ1-4; 8 bases line up with TRBD1. Germline CDR1 reads LNHDA; CDR2 reads SQIVND (reference sequence). This CDR3 is built from 16 residues. V gave up 7 bases and J gave up 8 bases; unmatched junction bases: 15. CDR3 protein: CASNGGAGGVREKLFF. The CDR3 bases are TGTGCCAGTAACGGTGGAGCAGGGGGCGTTAGGGAAAAACTGTTTTTT.

For this clone: The sample carries other DNA sequences with the same CDR3. This chain links TRBV7-9 with TRBJ1-2, with D perhaps TRBD1 (6 bases). There are 13 residues in the CDR3. CDR1 and CDR2 (germline): SEHNR, FQNEAQ (reference sequence). The ends were cut back, 1 base at V and 5 bases at J, with 8 bases in the middle. This chain's CDR3 is CASSLEGDYGYTF. As DNA, the CDR3 is TGTGCCAGCAGCTTAGAGGGGGATTATGGCTACACCTTC.

This sequence joins TRBV28 and TRBJ2-7; TRBD2 matches at 8 bases. After removal of 6 bases from V and 3 bases from J, the junction contained 4 bases not matched to a gene. There are 13 residues in the CDR3. The germline CDR1 and CDR2 sequences are MDHEN and SYDVKM. The CDR3 DNA sequence: TGTGCCAGCAGCTGGCTAGCGGGCTACGAGCAGTACTTC. Protein product: CASSWLAGYEQYF.

V and J are TRBV5-4 and TRBJ2-5, with TRBD2 identical over 9 bases. The V gene's germline CDR1 is SGHNT and CDR2 YYREEE (reference sequence). The length of the CDR3 is 16 residues. The J segment lost 7 bases and the V segment lost 5 bases, leaving 15 bases of the junction unmatched. The CDR3 DNA follows: TGTGCCAGCAGACCCGCCACTAGCGGGCTCGAGGGGACCCAGTACTTC. This sequence encodes CASRPATSGLEGTQYF.

This chain joins TRBV7-8 and TRBJ2-1; D might be TRBD2 (6 bases). This CDR3 contains 16 residues. V lost 4 bases and J 0 bases, leaving 13 bases between the germline ends. Germline-derived CDR1 and CDR2 are SGHVS and FQNEAQ. This CDR3 is CASSSLSGSSYNEQFF. The CDR3 region has the DNA TGTGCCAGCAGCTCACTTAGCGGAAGCTCCTACAATGAGCAGTTCTTC.

CDR3 in DNA: TGTGCCAGCAGTTTACGGCCAGCGGATCAGCCCCAGCATTTT. This sequence encodes CASSLRPADQPQHF. The genes are TRBV28 and TRBJ1-5; unclear D gene. The germline CDR1 and CDR2 sequences are MDHEN and SYDVKM. Between the trimmed V and J ends, which lost 2 bases and 5 bases, there was a span of 10 bases. The CDR3 totals 14 residues.

The chain employs TRBV2 and TRBJ2-1; tentatively, D is TRBD2 (5 bases). This CDR3 has 13 amino acids. Trimming removed 6 bases at V and 5 bases at J, with 11 bases between. CDR1 is SNHLY, CDR2 FYNNEI, per germline. The CDR3 nucleotides are TGTGCCAGCAGAAGGAGGATGGACAATGAGCAGTTCTTC. As protein: CASRRRMDNEQFF.

V is TRBV10-3 and J is TRBJ2-3, with D unresolved. The ends were cut back, 3 bases at V and 6 bases at J, with 13 bases in the middle. Looked up from germline, CDR1 is ENHRY and CDR2 is SYGVKD. This CDR3 spans 14 amino acids. The CDR3 sequence: CAISDARSEDTQYF. CDR3 nucleotides: TGTGCCATCAGTGACGCCAGGTCAGAGGATACGCAGTATTTT.